This T cell receptor (beta chain) emerged from a study of T-cell reconstitution after alpha-beta-depleted transplantation in children. Whole-study findings and limits: Some patients' high day-60 TCRbeta diversity was attributed to recipient cells surviving conditioning.

Notes on this clonotype: The antigen remains unidentified.

This sample's TCRbeta library carried unique molecular identifier barcodes. TCRdb independently ran MiXCR on the PCR reads; one entry per CDR3 protein. This table has around 580,000 distinct CDR3 sequences, more than 20% appearing once. This sequence was found in a boy under three years old who had a stem cell transplant for acute myeloid leukemia, so the T cells may come from the graft donor. The sequencing here drew on PBMCs, mostly from graft donor cells, taken 360 days after TCRalphabeta/CD19-depleted stem cell transplant.

The CDR3 sequence is CASSLGSGQGSGTDTQYF. In DNA form, the CDR3 reads TGTGCCAGCAGCTTAGGATCGGGACAGGGAAGTGGCACAGATACGCAGTATTTT. The genes are TRBV7-7 and TRBJ2-3, with 9 bases matching TRBD1. The germline CDR1 and CDR2 sequences are SSHAT and FNYEAQ (reference sequence). The CDR3 contains 18 residues. With V trimmed by 1 base and J by 1 base, 9 bases remained unmatched.